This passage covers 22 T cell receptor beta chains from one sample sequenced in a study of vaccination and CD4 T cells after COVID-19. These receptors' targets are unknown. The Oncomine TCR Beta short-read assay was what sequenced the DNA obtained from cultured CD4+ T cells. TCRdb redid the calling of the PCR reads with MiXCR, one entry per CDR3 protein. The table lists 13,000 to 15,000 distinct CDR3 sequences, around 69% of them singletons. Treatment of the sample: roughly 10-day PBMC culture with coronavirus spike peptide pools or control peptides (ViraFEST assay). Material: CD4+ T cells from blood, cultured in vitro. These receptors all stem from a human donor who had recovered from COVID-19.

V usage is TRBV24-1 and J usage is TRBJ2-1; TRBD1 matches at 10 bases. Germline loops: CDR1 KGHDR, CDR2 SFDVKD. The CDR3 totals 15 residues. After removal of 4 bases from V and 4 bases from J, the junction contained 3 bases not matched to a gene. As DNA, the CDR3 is TGTGCCACCAGTGACCCGGGACAGGGGTACAATGAGCAGTTCTTC. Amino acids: CATSDPGQGYNEQFF.

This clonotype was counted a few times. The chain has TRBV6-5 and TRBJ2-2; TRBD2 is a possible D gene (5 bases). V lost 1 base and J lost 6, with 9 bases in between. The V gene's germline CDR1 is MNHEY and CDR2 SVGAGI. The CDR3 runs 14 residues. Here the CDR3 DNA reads TGTGCCAGCAGTTACTTGGCGGAGGCCGGGGAGCTGTTTTTT. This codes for CASSYLAEAGELFF.

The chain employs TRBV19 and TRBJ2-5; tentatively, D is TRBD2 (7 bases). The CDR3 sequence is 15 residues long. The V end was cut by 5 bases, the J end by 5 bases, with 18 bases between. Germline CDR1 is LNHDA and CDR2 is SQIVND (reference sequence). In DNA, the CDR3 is TGTGCCAGTAGTGCAAACAGGGAGGGCGCGGAGACCCAGTACTTC. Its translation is CASSANREGAETQYF.

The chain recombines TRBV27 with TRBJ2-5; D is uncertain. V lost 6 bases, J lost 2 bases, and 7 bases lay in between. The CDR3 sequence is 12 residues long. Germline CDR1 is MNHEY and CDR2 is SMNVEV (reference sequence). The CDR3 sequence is CASRNKQETQYF. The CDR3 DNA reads TGTGCCAGCAGAAACAAACAAGAGACCCAGTACTTC.

The CDR3 DNA reads TGTGCCAGCAGTTATGCTAGCGGGAGGACGGCCGCAAATTACGAGCAGTACTTC. It codes for CASSYASGRTAANYEQYF. This sequence joins TRBV6-2 or TRBV6-3 and TRBJ2-7; TRBD2 agrees at 11 bases. Germline loops: CDR1 MNHEY, CDR2 SVGEGT. CDR3 length equals 18 residues. Losses at the gene ends were 3 bases for V and 4 bases for J; bases not matched to a gene: 14.

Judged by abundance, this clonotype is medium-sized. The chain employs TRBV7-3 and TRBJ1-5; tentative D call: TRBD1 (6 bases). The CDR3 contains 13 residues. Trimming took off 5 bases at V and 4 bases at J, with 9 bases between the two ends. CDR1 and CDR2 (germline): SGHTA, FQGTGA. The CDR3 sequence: CASSPDRNQPQHF. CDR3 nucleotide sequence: TGTGCCAGCAGCCCGGACAGAAATCAGCCCCAGCATTTT.

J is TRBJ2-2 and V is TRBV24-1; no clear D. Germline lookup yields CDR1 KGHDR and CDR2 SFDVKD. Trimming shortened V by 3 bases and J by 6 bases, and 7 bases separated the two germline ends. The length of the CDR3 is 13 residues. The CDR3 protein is CATSDPPSGELFF. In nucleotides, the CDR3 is TGTGCCACCAGTGATCCCCCGTCCGGGGAGCTGTTTTTT.

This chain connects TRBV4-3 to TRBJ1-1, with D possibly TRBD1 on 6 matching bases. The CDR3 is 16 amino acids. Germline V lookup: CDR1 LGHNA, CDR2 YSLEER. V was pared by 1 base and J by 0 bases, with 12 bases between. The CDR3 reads CASSQGDRYMNTEAFF. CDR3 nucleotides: TGCGCCAGCAGCCAAGGAGACAGGTACATGAACACTGAAGCTTTCTTT.

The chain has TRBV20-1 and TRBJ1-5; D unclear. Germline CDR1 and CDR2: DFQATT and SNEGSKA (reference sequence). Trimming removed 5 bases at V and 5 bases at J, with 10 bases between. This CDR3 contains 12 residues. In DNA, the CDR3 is TGCAGTGCTGGACGGATCGATCAGCCCCAGCATTTT. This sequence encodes CSAGRIDQPQHF.

The DNA of the CDR3 is TGTGCCAGCAGCTTGGCGGGACAGGGGAATTCACCCCTCCACTTT. It is translated as CASSLAGQGNSPLHF. This sequence joins TRBV5-8 and TRBJ1-6, with TRBD1 identical over 10 bases. Losses at the gene ends were 0 bases for V and 7 bases for J; bases not matched to a gene: 1. This CDR3 spans 15 amino acids. In germline, CDR1 is SGHTS, CDR2 YDEGEE.

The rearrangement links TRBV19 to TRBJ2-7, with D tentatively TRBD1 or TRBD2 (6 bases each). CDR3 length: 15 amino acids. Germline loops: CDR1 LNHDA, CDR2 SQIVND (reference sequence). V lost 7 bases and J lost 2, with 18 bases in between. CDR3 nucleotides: TGTGCCAGTAACCCATCGAGGGGGGACCCCTACGAGCAGTACTTC. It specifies CASNPSRGDPYEQYF.

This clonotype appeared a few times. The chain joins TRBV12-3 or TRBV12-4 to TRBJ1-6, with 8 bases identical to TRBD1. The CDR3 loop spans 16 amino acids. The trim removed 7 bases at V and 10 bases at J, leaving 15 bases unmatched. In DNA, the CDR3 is TGTGCCAGCACCACTCTCGGACAGGGTTCAGGATCACCCCTCCACTTT. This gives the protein CASTTLGQGSGSPLHF.

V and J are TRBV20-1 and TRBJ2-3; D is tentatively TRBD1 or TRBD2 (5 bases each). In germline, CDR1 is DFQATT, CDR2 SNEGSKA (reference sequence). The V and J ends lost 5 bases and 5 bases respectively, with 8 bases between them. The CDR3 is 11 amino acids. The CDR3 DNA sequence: TGCAGTGCTGGGACCCTAGATACGCAGTATTTT. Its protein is CSAGTLDTQYF.

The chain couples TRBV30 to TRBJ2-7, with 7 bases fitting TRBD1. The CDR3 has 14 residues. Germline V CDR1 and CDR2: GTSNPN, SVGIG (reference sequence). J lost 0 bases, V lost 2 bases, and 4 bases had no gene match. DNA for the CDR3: TGTGCCTGGAGTCGTCGGGACAGCTCCTACGAGCAGTACTTC. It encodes CAWSRRDSSYEQYF.

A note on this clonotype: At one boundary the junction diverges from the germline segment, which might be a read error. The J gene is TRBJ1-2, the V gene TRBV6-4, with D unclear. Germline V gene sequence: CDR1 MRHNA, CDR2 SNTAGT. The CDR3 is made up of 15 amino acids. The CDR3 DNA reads TGTGCCATCAGTGATTTGGGTACAGCCACCTATGGCTACACCTTC. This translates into CAISDLGTATYGYTF.

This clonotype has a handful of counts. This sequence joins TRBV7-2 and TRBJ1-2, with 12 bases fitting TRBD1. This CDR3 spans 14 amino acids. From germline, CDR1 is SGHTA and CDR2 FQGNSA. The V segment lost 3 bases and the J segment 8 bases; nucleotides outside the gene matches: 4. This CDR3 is CASSFWDRGQGYTF. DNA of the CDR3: TGTGCCAGCAGCTTTTGGGACAGGGGGCAAGGCTACACCTTC.

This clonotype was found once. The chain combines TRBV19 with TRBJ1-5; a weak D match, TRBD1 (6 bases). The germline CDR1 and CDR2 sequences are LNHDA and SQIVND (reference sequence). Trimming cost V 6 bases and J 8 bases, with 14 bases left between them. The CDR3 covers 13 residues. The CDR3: CASRLQGREPQHF. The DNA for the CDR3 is TGTGCCAGTAGACTGCAGGGGAGGGAGCCCCAGCATTTT.

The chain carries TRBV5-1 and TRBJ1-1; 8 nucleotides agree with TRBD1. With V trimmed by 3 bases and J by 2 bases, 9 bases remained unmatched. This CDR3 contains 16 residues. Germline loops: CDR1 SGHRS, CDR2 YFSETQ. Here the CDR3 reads CASSYETGASNTEAFF. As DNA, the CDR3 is TGCGCCAGCAGCTATGAGACAGGGGCAAGTAACACTGAAGCTTTCTTT. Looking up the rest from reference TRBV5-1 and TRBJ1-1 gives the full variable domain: KAGVTQTPRYLIKTRGQQVTLSCSPISGHRSVSWYQQTPGQGLQFLFEYFSETQRNKGNFPGRFSGRQFSNSRSEMNVSTLELGDSALYLCASSYETGASNTEAFFGQGTRLTVV.

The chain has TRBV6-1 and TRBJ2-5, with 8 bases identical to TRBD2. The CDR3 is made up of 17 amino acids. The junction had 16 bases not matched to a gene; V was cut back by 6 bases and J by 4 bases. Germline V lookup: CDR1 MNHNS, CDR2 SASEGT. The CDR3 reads CASSPRSGGVYRETQYF. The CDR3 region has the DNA TGTGCCAGCAGCCCCAGGTCGGGGGGGGTTTATCGAGAGACCCAGTACTTC.

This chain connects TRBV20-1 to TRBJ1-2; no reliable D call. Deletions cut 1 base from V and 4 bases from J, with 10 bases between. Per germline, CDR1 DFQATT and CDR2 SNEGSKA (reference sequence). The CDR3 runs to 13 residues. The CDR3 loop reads CSARVGPSYGYTF. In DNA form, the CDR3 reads TGCAGTGCTAGAGTCGGCCCTTCCTATGGCTACACCTTC.

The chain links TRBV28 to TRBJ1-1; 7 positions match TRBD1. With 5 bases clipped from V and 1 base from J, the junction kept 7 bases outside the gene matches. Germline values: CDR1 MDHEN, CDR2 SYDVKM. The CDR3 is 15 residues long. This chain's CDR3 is CASSPPGQRNTEAFF. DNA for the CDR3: TGTGCCAGCAGTCCGCCGGGACAGAGGAACACTGAAGCTTTCTTT.

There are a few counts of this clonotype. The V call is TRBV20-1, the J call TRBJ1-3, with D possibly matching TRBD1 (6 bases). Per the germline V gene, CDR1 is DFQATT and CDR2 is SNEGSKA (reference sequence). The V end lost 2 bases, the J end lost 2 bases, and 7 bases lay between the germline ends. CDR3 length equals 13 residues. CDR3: CSARKGAGNTIYF. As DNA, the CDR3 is TGCAGTGCTAGAAAGGGGGCTGGAAACACCATATATTTT.